The clone carrying this T cell receptor (beta chain) has more than one count but fewer than ten. Its antigen is as yet unknown. What was sequenced were expressed TCRB transcripts, since all of the isolated RNA had been reverse transcribed. This table comes from immunoSEQ multiplex PCR, and its TCRdb copy is limited to in-frame clones, with some not included. The sample holds about 290,000 clones, under 8.5% seen once. The sample is drawn from a study of beta chain features in type 1 diabetes. Overall study findings and caveats: All four CD4+ subsets from Type 1 diabetes patients carried moderately but significantly shorter TCRB CDR3s. Diminished insertions and augmented deletions at VDJ junctions characterized type 1 diabetes patients.

The CDR3 consists of 14 residues. V was pared by 4 bases and J by 7 bases, with 7 bases of the junction left unmatched. Germline CDR1 and CDR2: SGHTA and FQGNSA. Source material: central memory CD4+ T cells from blood. The V and J genes are TRBV7-2 and TRBJ2-3, with TRBD2 matching over 8 bases. The receptor was derived from a woman aged 18-35 years in good health. In DNA form, the CDR3 reads TGTGCCAGCAGCTCTCCGGGACTAGACAATACGCAGTATTTT. Amino acid sequence: CASSSPGLDNTQYF.